This TCR beta chain originates from a study of blood T cells in healthy people across ages. With 6 bases removed from V and 11 bases from J, the gap between germline ends came to 16 bases. CDR3 length equals 12 residues. It was with a sample-barcoded 5' primer and a J-beta primer mix that a second PCR of about 6 to 12 cycles was run. TCRdb used MiXCR to reprocess the 5' RACE reads, holding one entry per CDR3 protein. The sample lists approximately 760,000 distinct CDR3 sequences; 25% were seen once. Study conclusions and caveats: It was held that diversity estimates obtained from one million T cells represented underestimates.

About this clonotype itself: The target antigen is unknown. A read error is likely, as this CDR3 ends without the conserved phenylalanine or tryptophan.

This same sample was also taken into another study, of T cells of mothers and their children.

The V call is TRBV12-3 or TRBV12-4, the J call TRBJ2-5; TRBD1 might be the D (5 bases). This clonotype originated in a boy under 18 in good health. The sequencing sample was made of blood. The DNA of the CDR3 is TGTGCCAGCAGCCAGGGTCCCTTGGAGCAGTACGTC. This encodes CASSQGPLEQYV.